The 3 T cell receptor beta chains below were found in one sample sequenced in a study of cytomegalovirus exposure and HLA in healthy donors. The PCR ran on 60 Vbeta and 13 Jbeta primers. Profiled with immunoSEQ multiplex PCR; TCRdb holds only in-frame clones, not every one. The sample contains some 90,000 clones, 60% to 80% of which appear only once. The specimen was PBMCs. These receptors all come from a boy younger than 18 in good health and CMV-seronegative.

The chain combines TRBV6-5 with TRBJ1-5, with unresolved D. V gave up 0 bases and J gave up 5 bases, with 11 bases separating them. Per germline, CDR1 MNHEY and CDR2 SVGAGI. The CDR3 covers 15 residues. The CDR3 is CASSYSQNRDQPQHF. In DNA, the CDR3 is TGTGCCAGCAGTTACTCGCAAAATAGAGATCAGCCCCAGCATTTT.

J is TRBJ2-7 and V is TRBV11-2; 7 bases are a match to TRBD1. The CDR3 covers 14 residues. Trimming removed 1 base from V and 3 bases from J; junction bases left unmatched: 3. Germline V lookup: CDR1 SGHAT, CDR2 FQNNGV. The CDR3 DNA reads TGTGCCAGCAGCTTAGTAACAGGGGTCTACGAGCAGTACTTC. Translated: CASSLVTGVYEQYF.

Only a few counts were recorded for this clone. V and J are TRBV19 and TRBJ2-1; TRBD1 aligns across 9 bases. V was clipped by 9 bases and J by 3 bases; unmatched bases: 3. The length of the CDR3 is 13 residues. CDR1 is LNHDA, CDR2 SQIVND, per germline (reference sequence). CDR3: CASGQGNYNEQFF. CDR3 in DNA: TGTGCCAGCGGACAGGGGAACTACAATGAGCAGTTCTTC.